Listed below are T cell receptor beta chains from one sample, sequenced in a study of shared clonotypes between healthy human individuals. Using immunoSEQ multiplex PCR, the repertoire was profiled, and TCRdb retains in-frame clones only, with some absent. The table lists approximately 2.5 million clones, roughly 93% of them singletons. Material for sequencing was naive CD4+ T cells from PBMCs. The receptors originated from a man aged 18-30 years in good health. Some clones in this sample may be carry-over from other donors' samples. CDR3s include the opening cysteine and the closing phenylalanine or tryptophan. Each record gives: clone size, CDR3 length, J gene, D gene, V gene, CDR3 DNA, CDR3 protein. D genes are given only for firm matches. Size is stated for part of the rows, as once, few or many counts, or as a class when the clone is expanded.

abundance: once
len: 16
j_gene: TRBJ2-5
d_gene: TRBD2
v_gene: TRBV5-1
CDR3nt: TGCGCCAGCAGCTCCGGCCTAGCGGGAGGACAAGAGACCCAGTACTTC
CDR3aa: CASSSGLAGGQETQYF

abundance: .
len: 16
j_gene: TRBJ1-1
d_gene: .
v_gene: TRBV28
CDR3nt: TGTGCCAGCAGTTCCCCGGGACAAATCTGGGAGACTGAAGCTTTCTTT
CDR3aa: CASSSPGQIWETEAFF

abundance: .
len: 15
j_gene: TRBJ2-7
d_gene: .
v_gene: TRBV6-6
CDR3nt: TGTGCCAGCAGTTACAGGCAGGGGACGAACTACGAGCAGTACTTC
CDR3aa: CASSYRQGTNYEQYF

abundance: .
len: 16
j_gene: TRBJ2-7
d_gene: .
v_gene: TRBV15
CDR3nt: TGTGCCACCAGCAGGGGAGTAAGAGCGGCCTCCTACGAGCAGTACTTC
CDR3aa: CATSRGVRAASYEQYF

abundance: .
len: 11
j_gene: TRBJ1-1
d_gene: .
v_gene: TRBV13
CDR3nt: TGTGCCAGCAGCCCGAACACTGAAGCTTTCTTT
CDR3aa: CASSPNTEAFF

abundance: .
len: 12
j_gene: TRBJ1-1
d_gene: .
v_gene: TRBV28
CDR3nt: TGTGCCAGCGGGGAGGCCAACACTGAAGCTTTCTTT
CDR3aa: CASGEANTEAFF

abundance: .
len: 14
j_gene: TRBJ2-5
d_gene: TRBD1
v_gene: TRBV6-6
CDR3nt: TGTGCCAGCAGCGCTCGACAGGGGGCAGAGACCCAGTACTTC
CDR3aa: CASSARQGAETQYF

abundance: .
len: 15
j_gene: TRBJ1-5
d_gene: .
v_gene: TRBV9
CDR3nt: TGTGCCAGCAGCGAACAGGGTTTTCCCAATCAGCCCCAGCATTTT
CDR3aa: CASSEQGFPNQPQHF

abundance: .
len: 15
j_gene: TRBJ1-2
d_gene: TRBD1
v_gene: TRBV7-2
CDR3nt: TGTGCCAGTTCCCGCTCCGGACAGGGAACCTATGGCTACACCTTC
CDR3aa: CASSRSGQGTYGYTF

abundance: .
len: 14
j_gene: TRBJ1-1
d_gene: .
v_gene: TRBV6-6
CDR3nt: TGTGCCAGCAGCCACAGGGAAGGGAACACTGAAGCTTTCTTT
CDR3aa: CASSHREGNTEAFF

abundance: few
len: 15
j_gene: TRBJ1-1
d_gene: .
v_gene: TRBV19
CDR3nt: TGTGCCAGTAGCCGAGACAGACGCATGAACACTGAAGCTTTCTTT
CDR3aa: CASSRDRRMNTEAFF

abundance: .
len: 14
j_gene: TRBJ2-7
d_gene: TRBD1
v_gene: TRBV27
CDR3nt: TGTGCCAGCAGTCCGCGACAGGGGGCGTACGAGCAGTACTTC
CDR3aa: CASSPRQGAYEQYF

abundance: .
len: 14
j_gene: TRBJ2-7
d_gene: TRBD1
v_gene: TRBV28
CDR3nt: TGTGCCAGCAGTTTCACAGGGGGCTCCTACGAGCAGTACTTC
CDR3aa: CASSFTGGSYEQYF